This entry lists 12 T cell receptor beta chains sequenced from one sample in a study of immune evolution from preneoplasia to lung adenocarcinoma. Sequencing used immunoSEQ multiplex PCR; TCRdb keeps in-frame clones, though not all of them. The data contain around 2,000 clones, 82% of them singletons. The sequenced sample was FFPE adjacent normal lung tissue. The origin of the receptors is a person aged 70 to 79 with lung adenocarcinoma.

This clone has only one observation. The chain links TRBV30 to TRBJ1-4, with D unclear. V shed 2 bases and J shed 8 bases, with 18 bases lying between them. CDR3 length: 15 residues. The germline CDR1 and CDR2 sequences are GTSNPN and SVGIG (reference sequence). CDR3 in DNA: TGTGCCTGGAGTCTCCGATGGGGTTTGGGAGAAAAACTGTTTTTT. Protein sequence: CAWSLRWGLGEKLFF.

The J gene is TRBJ1-2, the V gene TRBV29-1, with D perhaps matching TRBD1 (5 bases). The CDR3 is 14 residues long. CDR1 SQVTM and CDR2 ANQGSEA come from the germline V gene. V lost 1 base and J lost 8, with 17 bases in between. The chain's CDR3 is CSVEVGSGPAGYTF. The DNA for the CDR3 is TGCAGCGTTGAAGTTGGGTCAGGGCCGGCAGGCTACACCTTC.

The gene calls are TRBV18 and TRBJ2-7; 8 bases map to TRBD2. CDR1 and CDR2 from the germline V gene are KGHSH and LQKENI. This CDR3 comprises 13 residues. V gave up 8 bases and J gave up 2 bases; unmatched junction bases: 5. CDR3 DNA sequence: TGTGCCAGCGCCTCGGGAGGGGCCTACGAGCAGTACTTC. Translation gives CASASGGAYEQYF.

The V and J genes are TRBV5-1 and TRBJ2-2; TRBD2 aligns across 12 bases. The ends lost 4 bases at V and 4 bases at J; junction bases unmatched: 11. Germline values: CDR1 SGHRS, CDR2 YFSETQ. The CDR3 runs 18 residues. Written as DNA, the CDR3 is TGCGCCAGCAGCCACACGGGACTAGCGGGCCCTGGCACCGGGGAGCTGTTTTTT. Translating gives CASSHTGLAGPGTGELFF.

The rearrangement joins TRBV7-8 to TRBJ2-7; maybe TRBD1 (6 bases). V gave up 1 base and J gave up 3 bases, with 13 bases separating them. This CDR3 has 15 amino acids. Germline V gene sequence: CDR1 SGHVS, CDR2 FQNEAQ. DNA for the CDR3: TGTGCCAGCAGCTTAGATGCAGGGGACCGCTACGAGCAGTACTTC. Amino acids: CASSLDAGDRYEQYF.

The chain has TRBV7-8 and TRBJ1-5; TRBD1 might be the D (5 bases). CDR1 and CDR2 from the germline V gene are SGHVS and FQNEAQ. This CDR3 has 13 residues. With 5 bases removed from V and 5 bases from J, the gap between germline ends came to 10 bases. CDR3 nucleotide sequence: TGTGCCAGCAGCCCGGGGCGGGATCAGCCCCAGCATTTT. This codes for CASSPGRDQPQHF.

This CDR3 reads CASSAGLAGYEQYF. The CDR3 bases are TGTGCCAGCAGCGCCGGACTAGCGGGGTACGAGCAGTACTTC. The J gene is TRBJ2-7, the V gene TRBV9; TRBD2 matches 12 bases. There are 14 residues in the CDR3. The V segment lost 3 bases and the J segment 4 bases; nucleotides outside the gene matches: 2. Germline V gene data show CDR1 as SGDLS and CDR2 as YYNGEE.

As regards this clone: At one of its ends the junction is not consistent with the germline gene, which may arise from a read error. V is TRBV2 and J is TRBJ2-2, with TRBD2 matching over 10 bases. This CDR3 contains 16 residues. Germline values: CDR1 SNHLY, CDR2 FYNNEI. CDR3 nucleotide sequence: TGTGCCAGCAGTGAAGTCCTAGCGGGAGTCGGCGGGGAGCTATTTTTT. This encodes CASSEVLAGVGGELFF. Based on the CDR3 plus reference TRBV2 and TRBJ2-2, the full variable domain is EPEVTQTPSHQVTQMGQEVILRCVPISNHLYFYWYRQILGQKVEFLVSFYNNEISEKSEIFDDQFSVERPDGSNFTLKIRSTKLEDSAMYFCASSEVLAGVGGELFFGEGSRLTVL.

The chain has TRBV6-5 and TRBJ1-2, with a weak D call TRBD1 (6 bases). The V end lost 2 bases, the J end lost 8 bases, and 12 bases lay between the germline ends. The V gene's germline CDR1 is MNHEY and CDR2 SVGAGI. This CDR3 is 13 amino acids long. The DNA for the CDR3 is TGTGCCAGCAGTTACGTCGCCGGGGGCGGCTACACCTTC. Translating it yields CASSYVAGGGYTF.

The rearrangement uses TRBV5-1 and TRBJ1-3, with D hard to call. CDR3 length: 15 amino acids. V was cut by 4 bases and J by 0 bases, with 11 bases left in between. CDR1 and CDR2 (germline): SGHRS, YFSETQ. For the CDR3, the DNA is TGCGCCAGCAGCCCAGACGGACTCTCTGGAAACACCATATATTTT. It is translated as CASSPDGLSGNTIYF.

The chain joins TRBV7-3 to TRBJ2-5, with D possibly being TRBD2 (6 bases). Trimming took off 2 bases at V and 1 base at J, with 14 bases between the two ends. Germline V CDR1 and CDR2: SGHTA, FQGTGA. The CDR3 contains 16 residues. CDR3 bases: TGTGCCAGCAGCTTATTTTTGGACTACCTCCAAGAGACCCAGTACTTC. As protein: CASSLFLDYLQETQYF.

V is TRBV6-6 and J is TRBJ2-3; D gene unclear. The CDR3 extends over 14 amino acids. Germline CDR1 and CDR2: MNHNY and SVGAGI (reference sequence). V was pared by 4 bases and J by 0 bases, with 8 bases between. The CDR3 DNA reads TGTGCCAGCAGTTGGCGGCCCAGCACAGATACGCAGTATTTT. This sequence encodes CASSWRPSTDTQYF.